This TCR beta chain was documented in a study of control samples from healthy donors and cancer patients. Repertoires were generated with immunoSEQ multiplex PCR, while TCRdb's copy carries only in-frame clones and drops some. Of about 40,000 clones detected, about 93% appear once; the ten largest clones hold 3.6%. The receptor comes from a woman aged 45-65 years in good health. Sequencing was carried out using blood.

The CDR3 loop reads CASSYHGRVSPLHF. The CDR3, as DNA: TGTGCCAGCAGCTACCACGGCCGCGTTTCACCCCTCCACTTT. This chain connects TRBV5-4 to TRBJ1-6; no clear D gene. The length of the CDR3 is 14 residues. Trimming took off 3 bases at V and 9 bases at J, with 13 bases between the two ends. CDR1 and CDR2 (germline): SGHNT, YYREEE (reference sequence). Full variable domain (missing parts from reference TRBV5-4 and TRBJ1-6): ETGVTQSPTHLIKTRGQQVTLRCSSQSGHNTVSWYQQALGQGPQFIFQYYREEENGRGNFPPRFSGLQFPNYSSELNVNALELDDSALYLCASSYHGRVSPLHFGNGTRLTVT.